The clone carrying this T cell receptor beta chain was seen a few times. The sample originates from a study of blood T cell repertoires in COVID-19. Across the study: Nucleic acid was either cDNA or gDNA, and it came from T cells, B-cell-depleted T cells, or PBMCs.

Repertoires were generated with immunoSEQ multiplex PCR, while TCRdb's copy carries only in-frame clones and drops some. Seen here are approximately 260,000 clones, approximately 89% observed once, and the top ten hold 4% to 5%. Trimming left V 4 bases short and J 2 bases short, with 15 bases between. The CDR3 has 15 amino acids. Germline CDR1 and CDR2: SGHNT and YYREEE (reference sequence). This clonotype originated in a woman in her thirties or forties who had recovered from COVID-19. The rearrangement links TRBV5-4 to TRBJ2-5; possibly TRBD1 for D (5 bases). The sequenced sample was peripheral blood. The CDR3 nucleotides read TGTGCCAGCAGCCTTAGGACAACAAGTCAAGAGACCCAGTACTTC. This encodes CASSLRTTSQETQYF.